Following are 17 T cell receptor beta chains from one sample sequenced in a study of cytomegalovirus exposure and HLA in healthy donors. The PCR made use of 60 Vbeta and 13 Jbeta primers. Only in-frame clones appear in the TCRdb table, and some are missing; sequencing was by immunoSEQ multiplex PCR. Of 90,000 to 100,000 clones in the sample, 9.4% were seen once. Source material: PBMCs. The receptors originated from a man aged 50 to 59 in good health and CMV-seropositive.

This clone has more than one count but fewer than ten. The gene calls are TRBV30 and TRBJ2-5, with a weak D call TRBD2 (5 bases). V was cut by 4 bases and J by 1 base, with 10 bases left in between. CDR1 is GTSNPN, CDR2 SVGIG, per germline (reference sequence). The CDR3 spans 13 residues. In DNA form, the CDR3 reads TGTGCCTGGATGGGTAGCGTCCAAGAGACCCAGTACTTC. Its protein is CAWMGSVQETQYF.

The chain joins TRBV5-1 to TRBJ2-7; no firm D call. V lost 0 bases to trimming and J lost 0 bases, with 7 bases between them. Germline values: CDR1 SGHRS, CDR2 YFSETQ. The CDR3 is 14 amino acids. The DNA for the CDR3 is TGCGCCAGCAGCTTGGACAGAAGCTCCTACGAGCAGTACTTC. It encodes CASSLDRSSYEQYF.

CDR3 loop: CASSGPIQQGNEQFF. The CDR3, as DNA: TGTGCCAGCAGCGGACCTATACAGCAGGGGAATGAGCAGTTCTTC. The chain couples TRBV5-4 to TRBJ2-1; a possible D gene is TRBD1 (6 bases). V gave up 4 bases and J gave up 7 bases, with 18 bases separating them. Germline V lookup: CDR1 SGHNT, CDR2 YYREEE (reference sequence). This CDR3 comprises 15 residues. Together with reference TRBV5-4 and TRBJ2-1, the CDR3 gives the full variable domain: ETGVTQSPTHLIKTRGQQVTLRCSSQSGHNTVSWYQQALGQGPQFIFQYYREEENGRGNFPPRFSGLQFPNYSSELNVNALELDDSALYLCASSGPIQQGNEQFFGPGTRLTVL.

This clone has just a few counts. The chain recombines TRBV6-1 with TRBJ1-1; the match to TRBD1 covers 9 bases. CDR3 size: 15 residues. Trimming at V came to 6 bases and at J to 1 base, leaving 6 bases not matched to a gene. Per germline, CDR1 MNHNS and CDR2 SASEGT. CDR3 DNA: TGTGCCAGCAGAGGAGGACAGGGGAAGAACACTGAAGCTTTCTTT. Protein sequence: CASRGGQGKNTEAFF.

V and J are TRBV7-2 and TRBJ2-2; no clear D gene. The germline gives CDR1 SGHTA, CDR2 FQGNSA. The CDR3 consists of 16 residues. V lost 4 bases, J lost 0 bases, and 12 bases lay in between. CDR3 protein: CASSSQSVPNTGELFF. CDR3 in DNA: TGTGCCAGCAGCTCCCAATCAGTACCGAACACCGGGGAGCTGTTTTTT.

The chain combines TRBV28 with TRBJ2-7; TRBD1 agrees at 7 bases. V lost 3 bases to trimming and J lost 5 bases; unmatched junction nucleotides: 16. This CDR3 is built from 17 residues. Germline lookup yields CDR1 MDHEN and CDR2 SYDVKM. CDR3 region: CASSFTRGPTGLHEQYF. The DNA of the CDR3 is TGTGCCAGCAGTTTTACGAGGGGGCCTACCGGACTCCACGAGCAGTACTTC.

This clone turned up a few times. The chain has TRBV5-1 and TRBJ2-7; the match to TRBD1 covers 10 bases. Per germline, CDR1 SGHRS and CDR2 YFSETQ. V lost 0 bases to trimming and J lost 4 bases; unmatched junction nucleotides: 7. This CDR3 is 16 amino acids long. The CDR3 reads CASSLAGTGALYEQYF. For the CDR3, the DNA is TGCGCCAGCAGCTTGGCCGGGACAGGGGCTTTGTACGAGCAGTACTTC.

In this sample, this clone turned up a few times. The chain links TRBV6-6 to TRBJ1-1; D gene ambiguous. The CDR3 has 16 amino acids. Trimming took off 0 bases at V and 0 bases at J, with 11 bases between the two ends. Germline CDR1 and CDR2: MNHNY and SVGAGI (reference sequence). CDR3 amino acids: CASSYSLTRMNTEAFF. DNA of the CDR3: TGTGCCAGCAGTTACTCTTTGACAAGGATGAACACTGAAGCTTTCTTT.

The V call is TRBV5-1, the J call TRBJ2-7; no reliable D call. Germline CDR1 is SGHRS and CDR2 is YFSETQ. There are 14 residues in the CDR3. The V end lost 1 base, the J end lost 2 bases, and 10 bases lay between the germline ends. The CDR3 nucleotides read TGCGCCAGCAGCTTGTTGCCGGGTGCCTACGAGCAGTACTTC. This gives the protein CASSLLPGAYEQYF.

This clone was seen only a few times. This sequence joins TRBV7-9 and TRBJ2-7; 7 bases line up with TRBD2. The CDR3 contains 15 residues. Losses at the gene ends were 7 bases for V and 0 bases for J; bases not matched to a gene: 9. Germline V lookup: CDR1 SEHNR, CDR2 FQNEAQ (reference sequence). CDR3 loop: CASTKGREFSYEQYF. Here the CDR3 DNA reads TGTGCCAGCACAAAGGGGCGGGAGTTCTCCTACGAGCAGTACTTC.

The chain has TRBV6-5 and TRBJ2-1; TRBD2 matches 7 bases. Germline V gives CDR1 MNHEY, CDR2 SVGAGI. The CDR3 has 14 amino acids. The V gene end was trimmed by 5 bases and the J gene end by 3 bases; junction bases not matched to a gene: 4. The CDR3 protein is CASSPGLVYNEQFF. Here the CDR3 DNA reads TGTGCCAGCAGTCCTGGACTAGTCTACAATGAGCAGTTCTTC.

This clone was counted between two and nine times. The chain has TRBV4-3 and TRBJ1-2; 11 nucleotides match TRBD1. The germline V gene has CDR1 LGHNA and CDR2 YSLEER. This CDR3 has 15 amino acids. V lost 5 bases, J lost 2 bases, and 4 bases stayed unmatched. CDR3 sequence reads: CASSFGTGGNYGYTF. CDR3 DNA sequence: TGCGCCAGCAGCTTCGGGACAGGGGGAAACTATGGCTACACCTTC.

The J gene is TRBJ1-3, the V gene TRBV19, with D tentatively TRBD1 (6 bases). The CDR3 has 15 amino acids. Germline CDR1 is LNHDA and CDR2 is SQIVND (reference sequence). V lost 9 bases and J lost 0, with 15 bases in between. CDR3 nucleotide sequence: TGTGCCAGCTTCCCCGGACAGTTCTCTGGAAACACCATATATTTT. Amino acids: CASFPGQFSGNTIYF.

The table lists this clone with a few counts. The V call is TRBV15, the J call TRBJ2-7; D uncertain. Trimming removed 5 bases from V and 3 bases from J, with 11 bases in between. The CDR3 runs to 13 residues. Per the germline V gene, CDR1 is LNHNV and CDR2 is YYDKDF (reference sequence). CDR3: CATSVLSSYEQYF. In nucleotides, the CDR3 is TGTGCCACCAGCGTCCTAAGTAGCTACGAGCAGTACTTC. The full variable domain, rest sourced from reference TRBV15 and TRBJ2-7, is DAMVIQNPRYQVTQFGKPVTLSCSQTLNHNVMYWYQQKSSQAPKLLFHYYDKDFNNEADTPDNFQSRRPNTSFCFLDIRSPGLGDTAMYLCATSVLSSYEQYFGPGTRLTVT.

V usage is TRBV4-2 and J usage is TRBJ1-4, with a weak D call TRBD1 (6 bases). Germline-derived CDR1 and CDR2 are LGHNA and YNFKEQ. CDR3 length: 16 amino acids. V was shortened by 1 base and J by 5 bases, with 14 bases between the two germline ends. The CDR3 spells CASSQGKRQENEKLFF. CDR3 sequence (DNA): TGTGCCAGCAGCCAAGGGAAACGACAGGAAAATGAAAAACTGTTTTTT.

DNA of the CDR3: TGTGCCAGCTCCGACAGGGAGGAGACCCAGTACTTC. This sequence encodes CASSDREETQYF. J is TRBJ2-5 and V is TRBV18; 7 bases are shared with TRBD1. CDR1 and CDR2 (germline): KGHSH, LQKENI. Trimming cost V 6 bases and J 5 bases; bases outside gene matches: 3. The CDR3 consists of 12 residues.

This clone has just a few counts. The chain joins TRBV28 to TRBJ2-3; possibly TRBD1 for D (5 bases). The length of the CDR3 is 15 residues. With 1 base removed from V and 0 bases from J, the gap between germline ends came to 8 bases. Germline V gene lookup returns CDR1 MDHEN and CDR2 SYDVKM. The CDR3 DNA reads TGTGCCAGCAGTTTATCAGGGTGGAGCACAGATACGCAGTATTTT. It yields the protein CASSLSGWSTDTQYF.